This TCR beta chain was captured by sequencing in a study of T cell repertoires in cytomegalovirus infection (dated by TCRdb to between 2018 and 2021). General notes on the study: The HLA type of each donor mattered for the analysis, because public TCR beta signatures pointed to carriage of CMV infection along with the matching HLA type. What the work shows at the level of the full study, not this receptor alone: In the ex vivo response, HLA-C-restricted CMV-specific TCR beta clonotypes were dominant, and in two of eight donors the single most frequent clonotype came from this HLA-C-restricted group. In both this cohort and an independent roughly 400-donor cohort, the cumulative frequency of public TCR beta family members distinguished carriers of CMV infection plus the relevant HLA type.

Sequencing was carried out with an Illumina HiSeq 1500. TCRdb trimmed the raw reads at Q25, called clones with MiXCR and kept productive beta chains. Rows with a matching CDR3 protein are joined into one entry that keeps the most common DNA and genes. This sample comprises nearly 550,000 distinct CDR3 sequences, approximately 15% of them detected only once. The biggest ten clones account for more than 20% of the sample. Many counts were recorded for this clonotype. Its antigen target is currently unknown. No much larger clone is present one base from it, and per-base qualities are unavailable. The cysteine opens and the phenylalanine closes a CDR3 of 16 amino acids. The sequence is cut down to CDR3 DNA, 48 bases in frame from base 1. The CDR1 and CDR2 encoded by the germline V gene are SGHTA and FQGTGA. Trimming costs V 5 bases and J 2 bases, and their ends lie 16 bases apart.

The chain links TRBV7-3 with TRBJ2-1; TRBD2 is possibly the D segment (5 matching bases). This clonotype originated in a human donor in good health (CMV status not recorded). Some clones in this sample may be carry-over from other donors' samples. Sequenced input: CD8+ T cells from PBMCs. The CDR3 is CASSPNPGSTYNEQFF. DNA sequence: TGTGCCAGCAGCCCGAACCCGGGATCCACCTACAATGAGCAGTTCTTC.